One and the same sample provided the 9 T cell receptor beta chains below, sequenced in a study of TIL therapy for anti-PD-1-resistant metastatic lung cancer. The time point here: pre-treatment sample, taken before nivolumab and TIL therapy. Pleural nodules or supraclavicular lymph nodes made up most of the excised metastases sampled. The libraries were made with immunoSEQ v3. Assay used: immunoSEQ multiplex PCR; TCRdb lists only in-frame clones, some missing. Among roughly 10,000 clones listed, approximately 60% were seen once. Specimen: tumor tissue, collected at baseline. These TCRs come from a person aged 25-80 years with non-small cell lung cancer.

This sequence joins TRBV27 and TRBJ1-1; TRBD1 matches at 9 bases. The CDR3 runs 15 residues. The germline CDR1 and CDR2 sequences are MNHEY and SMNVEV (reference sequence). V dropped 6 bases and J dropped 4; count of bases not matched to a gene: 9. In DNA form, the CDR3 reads TGTGCCAGCAGCCCACAGGGGGCGCGGGGCACTGAAGCTTTCTTT. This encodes CASSPQGARGTEAFF.

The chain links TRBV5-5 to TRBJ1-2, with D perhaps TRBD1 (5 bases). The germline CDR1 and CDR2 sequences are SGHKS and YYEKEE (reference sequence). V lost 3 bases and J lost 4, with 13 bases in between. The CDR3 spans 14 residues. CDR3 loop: CASSSSIGGYGYTF. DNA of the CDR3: TGTGCCAGCAGCTCGTCAATCGGGGGCTATGGCTACACCTTC.

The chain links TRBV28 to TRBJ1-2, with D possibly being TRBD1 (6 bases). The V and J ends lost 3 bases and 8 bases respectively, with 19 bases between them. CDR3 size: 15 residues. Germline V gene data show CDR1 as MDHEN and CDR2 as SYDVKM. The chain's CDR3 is CASSFSQGRFPGYTF. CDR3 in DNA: TGTGCCAGCAGTTTCTCACAGGGCAGGTTCCCAGGCTACACCTTC.

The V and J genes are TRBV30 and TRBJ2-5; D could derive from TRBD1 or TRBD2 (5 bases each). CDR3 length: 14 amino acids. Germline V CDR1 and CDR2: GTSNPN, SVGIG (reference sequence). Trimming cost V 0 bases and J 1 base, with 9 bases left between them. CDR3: CAWSVGTPQETQYF. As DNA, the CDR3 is TGTGCCTGGAGTGTAGGGACCCCCCAAGAGACCCAGTACTTC.

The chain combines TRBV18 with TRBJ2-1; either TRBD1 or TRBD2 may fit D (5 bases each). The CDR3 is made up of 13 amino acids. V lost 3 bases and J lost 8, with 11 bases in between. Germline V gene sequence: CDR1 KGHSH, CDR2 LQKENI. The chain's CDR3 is CASSPLVGDEQFF. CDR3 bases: TGTGCCAGCTCACCCCTCGTGGGGGATGAGCAGTTCTTC.

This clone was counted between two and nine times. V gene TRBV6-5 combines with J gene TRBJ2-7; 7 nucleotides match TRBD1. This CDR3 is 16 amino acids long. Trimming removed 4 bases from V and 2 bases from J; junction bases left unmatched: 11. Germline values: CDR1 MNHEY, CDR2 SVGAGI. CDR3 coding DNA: TGTGCCAGCAGTTCAAGTTGGGACAGAACGACCTACGAGCAGTACTTC. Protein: CASSSSWDRTTYEQYF.

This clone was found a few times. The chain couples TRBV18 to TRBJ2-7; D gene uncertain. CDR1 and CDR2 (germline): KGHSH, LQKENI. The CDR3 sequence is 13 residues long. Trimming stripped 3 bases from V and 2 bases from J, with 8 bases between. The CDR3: CASSPRLAYEQYF. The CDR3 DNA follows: TGTGCCAGCTCACCGCGGTTGGCCTACGAGCAGTACTTC.

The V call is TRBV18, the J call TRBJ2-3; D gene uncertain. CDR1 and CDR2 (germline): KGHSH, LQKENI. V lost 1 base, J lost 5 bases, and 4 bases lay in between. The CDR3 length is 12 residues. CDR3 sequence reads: CASSPLGDTQYF. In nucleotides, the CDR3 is TGTGCCAGCTCACCACTGGGAGATACGCAGTATTTT.

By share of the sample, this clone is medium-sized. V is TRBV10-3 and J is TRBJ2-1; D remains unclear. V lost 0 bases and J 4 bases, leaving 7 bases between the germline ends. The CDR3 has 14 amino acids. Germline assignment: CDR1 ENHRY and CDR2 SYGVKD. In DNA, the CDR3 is TGTGCCATCAGTGAGTCGACCGAATACAATGAGCAGTTCTTC. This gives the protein CAISESTEYNEQFF.